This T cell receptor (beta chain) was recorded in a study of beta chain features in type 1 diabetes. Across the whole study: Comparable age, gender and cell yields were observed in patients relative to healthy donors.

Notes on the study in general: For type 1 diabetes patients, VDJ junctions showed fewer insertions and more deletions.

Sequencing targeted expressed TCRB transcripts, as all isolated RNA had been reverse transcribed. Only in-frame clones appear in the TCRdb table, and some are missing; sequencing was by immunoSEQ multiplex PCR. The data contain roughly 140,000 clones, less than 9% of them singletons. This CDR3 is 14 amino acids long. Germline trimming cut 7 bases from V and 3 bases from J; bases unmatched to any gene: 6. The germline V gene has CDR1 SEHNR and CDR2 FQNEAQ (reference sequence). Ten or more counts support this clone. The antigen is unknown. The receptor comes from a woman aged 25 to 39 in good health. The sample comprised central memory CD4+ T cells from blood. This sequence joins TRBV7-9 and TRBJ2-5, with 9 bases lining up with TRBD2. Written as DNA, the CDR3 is TGTGCCAGCAACAACCTAGCGGGAAAAGAGACCCAGTACTTC. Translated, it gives CASNNLAGKETQYF.